The clone carrying this TCR beta chain appeared a single time. Its specificity is unknown. The sample belongs to a study of cytomegalovirus exposure and HLA in healthy donors. Regarding the study as a whole: An observed cluster of highly shared sequence variants was recorded as a likely sequencing artifact. The sole available immune exposure information was CMV serostatus. It was reported that TCR beta sequences correctly inferred the HLA-A and HLA-B alleles for most subjects.

The CDR3 totals 11 residues. Germline V CDR1 and CDR2: WSHSY, SAAADI. Trimming took off 6 bases at V and 10 bases at J, with 10 bases between the two ends. It was with 60 Vbeta and 13 Jbeta primers that the PCR ran. TCRdb's copy holds only in-frame clones and misses some; the assay was immunoSEQ multiplex PCR. The sample records approximately 110,000 clones, around 80% being singletons. This chain joins TRBV10-2 and TRBJ2-1, with D maybe TRBD2 (5 bases). The receptor was isolated from a woman in her 40s in good health and CMV-seronegative. Sequencing used PBMCs. CDR3 sequence (DNA): TGCGCCAGCAGGGTGGCGGGCGAGCAGTTCTTC. This translates into CASRVAGEQFF.